This note documents a single T cell receptor (beta chain) sequence. The data were taken from a study of shared clonotypes between healthy human individuals. Study in general: Each donor's CD4 naive and CD4 memory cells filled three plates apiece, CD8 naive two, and CD8 memory one.

Only in-frame clones appear in the TCRdb table, and some are missing; sequencing was by immunoSEQ multiplex PCR. Of more than 900,000 clones listed, roughly 74% are singletons. The CDR3 spans 13 residues. Looked up from germline, CDR1 is SQVTM and CDR2 is ANQGSEA. Trimming removed 6 bases from V and 2 bases from J, with 14 bases in between. The donors, healthy adults who were HIV-negative, had experienced no recent acute infections or vaccinations. Sequenced: memory CD4+ T cells from PBMCs. Documented subset: CD45RA-negative fraction. The rearrangement joins TRBV29-1 to TRBJ2-7; D not resolved. The source of this sequence is a man aged 18-30 years in good health. Some clones in this sample may be carry-over from other donors' samples. CDR3 in DNA: TGCAGCGTAAAAGGCCTAGAGACCTACGAGCAGTACTTC. Amino acids: CSVKGLETYEQYF.